The 14 T cell receptor beta chains in this list originate from one sample, sequenced in a study of identifying expanded T cells in peripheral blood. Some clones are missing from TCRdb's copy, which holds only in-frame ones; the method was immunoSEQ multiplex PCR. The sample holds roughly 100,000 clones, roughly 91% seen once. Sequenced input: blood. Receptors were obtained from a person aged 18 to 70 in good health.

The rearrangement links TRBV7-8 to TRBJ1-3; D perhaps matches TRBD1 (6 bases). CDR3 length: 14 amino acids. CDR1 and CDR2 from the germline V gene are SGHVS and FQNEAQ. V dropped 3 bases and J dropped 3 bases, with 9 bases sitting between them. CDR3 bases: TGTGCCAGCAGCTTCCAGGGGTTTGGAAACACCATATATTTT. It translates to CASSFQGFGNTIYF. The full variable domain, with the rest looked up from reference TRBV7-8 and TRBJ1-3, is GAGVSQSPRYKVAKRGQDVALRCDPISGHVSLFWYQQALGQGPEFLTYFQNEAQLDKSGLPSDRFFAERPEGSVSTLKIQRTQQEDSAVYLCASSFQGFGNTIYFGEGSWLTVV.

The chain combines TRBV9 with TRBJ2-3; possible D gene TRBD1, 6 bases. This CDR3 region has 14 residues. Germline CDR1 reads SGDLS; CDR2 reads YYNGEE. The V end lost 2 bases, the J end lost 1 base, and 8 bases lay between the germline ends. Written as DNA, the CDR3 is TGTGCCAGCAGCGTGTCAGGGGGCACAGATACGCAGTATTTT. Residues: CASSVSGGTDTQYF.

The J gene is TRBJ2-1, the V gene TRBV7-6; weak D call: TRBD2 (6 bases). V was shortened by 1 base and J by 6 bases, with 7 bases between the two germline ends. From germline, CDR1 is SGHVS and CDR2 FNYEAQ. The CDR3 is 13 residues long. CDR3 DNA: TGTGCCAGCAGCTTAGTGGGGGGCAATGAGCAGTTCTTC. Amino acids: CASSLVGGNEQFF.

Comment on this clone: Additional DNA sequences in this sample encode the identical CDR3. This rearrangement joins TRBV5-6 to TRBJ2-7, with D unclear. The CDR3 extends over 12 amino acids. The V and J ends lost 0 bases and 4 bases respectively, with 5 bases between them. Germline V lookup: CDR1 SGHDT, CDR2 YYEEEE. The CDR3 loop is CASSLGGYEQYF. The CDR3 bases are TGTGCCAGCAGCTTGGGGGGTTACGAGCAGTACTTC.

J is TRBJ2-1 and V is TRBV5-4, with TRBD1 matching over 7 bases. The CDR3 is 15 amino acids. Germline CDR1 is SGHNT and CDR2 is YYREEE (reference sequence). V shed 3 bases and J 4 bases; nucleotides not matched to a gene: 7. The CDR3 region is CASSYDRAGYNEQFF. The CDR3, as DNA: TGTGCCAGCAGCTATGACAGGGCAGGATACAATGAGCAGTTCTTC.

The chain couples TRBV2 to TRBJ1-5, with D tentatively TRBD1 (5 bases). The CDR3 contains 14 residues. Trimming left V 11 bases short and J 1 base short, with 15 bases between. The germline V gene encodes CDR1 SNHLY and CDR2 FYNNEI. Here the CDR3 DNA reads TGTGCCTATTCGAGGGGCCTCAGCAATCAGCCCCAGCATTTT. Its protein product is CAYSRGLSNQPQHF.

The rearrangement joins TRBV6-5 to TRBJ2-7; a possible D gene is TRBD1 (5 bases). The V end lost 5 bases, the J end lost 1 base, and 6 bases lay between the germline ends. The CDR3 sequence is 12 residues long. Germline V gene sequence: CDR1 MNHEY, CDR2 SVGAGI. The CDR3 sequence: CASSAGSYEQYF. CDR3 nucleotide sequence: TGTGCCAGCAGTGCAGGGTCCTACGAGCAGTACTTC.

V and J are TRBV6-6 and TRBJ2-7; 7 bases are shared with TRBD2. The junction had 2 bases not matched to a gene; V was cut back by 6 bases and J by 6 bases. CDR3 length: 11 residues. Germline lookup yields CDR1 MNHNY and CDR2 SVGAGI (reference sequence). CDR3 DNA sequence: TGTGCCAGCAGCGGGGGGAGCGAGCAGTACTTC. Its protein product is CASSGGSEQYF.

This chain connects TRBV30 to TRBJ2-7; 7 bases align to TRBD1. J was trimmed by 2 bases and V by 2 bases; bases with no gene match: 9. The V gene's germline CDR1 is GTSNPN and CDR2 SVGIG (reference sequence). The CDR3 length is 15 residues. CDR3 amino acids: CAWSPARGTAYEQYF. The CDR3 nucleotides read TGTGCCTGGAGTCCAGCGCGAGGGACAGCCTACGAGCAGTACTTC.

This sequence joins TRBV4-3 and TRBJ2-5; D gene ambiguous. V was cut by 0 bases and J by 1 base, with 12 bases left in between. The CDR3 extends over 16 amino acids. Germline loops: CDR1 LGHNA, CDR2 YSLEER. CDR3 DNA sequence: TGCGCCAGCAGCCAAGAAGTGGAGTGGGCCCAAGAGACCCAGTACTTC. Translating gives CASSQEVEWAQETQYF.

The chain links TRBV7-2 to TRBJ2-3, with D unresolved. CDR3 length: 14 residues. CDR1 SGHTA and CDR2 FQGNSA come from the germline V gene. V dropped 4 bases and J dropped 0 bases, with 8 bases sitting between them. CDR3 nucleotide sequence: TGTGCCAGCAGCTCCCTAACCAGCACAGATACGCAGTATTTT. Amino acids: CASSSLTSTDTQYF.

The chain joins TRBV2 to TRBJ1-2; D possibly corresponds to TRBD1 (6 bases). There are 16 residues in the CDR3. Trimming pared 0 bases from V and 6 bases from J, leaving 17 bases between. Germline CDR1 reads SNHLY; CDR2 reads FYNNEI. The CDR3 coding sequence is TGTGCCAGCAGTGAAGCGCTTCGGGGCAGGGGCCATGGCTACACCTTC. It translates to CASSEALRGRGHGYTF. Looking up the rest from reference TRBV2 and TRBJ1-2 gives the full variable domain: EPEVTQTPSHQVTQMGQEVILRCVPISNHLYFYWYRQILGQKVEFLVSFYNNEISEKSEIFDDQFSVERPDGSNFTLKIRSTKLEDSAMYFCASSEALRGRGHGYTFGSGTRLTVV.

V and J are TRBV19 and TRBJ2-4; 9 bases agree with TRBD1. The CDR3 sequence is 13 residues long. Germline V lookup: CDR1 LNHDA, CDR2 SQIVND (reference sequence). V trimming: 9 bases; J trimming: 6 bases; junction bases outside the gene matches: 6. In DNA, the CDR3 is TGTGCCAGCACCGGGACAGGGTCAAACATTCAGTACTTC. Amino acid sequence: CASTGTGSNIQYF.

The gene calls are TRBV28 and TRBJ2-1, with D perhaps matching TRBD1 (5 bases). Between the trimmed V and J ends, which lost 5 bases and 7 bases, there was a span of 18 bases. The CDR3 is 15 amino acids. Germline assignment: CDR1 MDHEN and CDR2 SYDVKM. CDR3 sequence (DNA): TGTGCCAGCAGTAGCACTAATGGCGCAGGGAATGAGCAGTTCTTC. It yields the protein CASSSTNGAGNEQFF.